Each of the 22 T cell receptor beta chains below was sequenced from the same sample in a study of blood T cell repertoires in COVID-19. TCRdb's copy holds only in-frame clones and misses some; the assay was immunoSEQ multiplex PCR. The sample includes around 86,000 clones, over 75% of them seen just once. Material for sequencing was peripheral blood. Source of these receptors: a woman older than 75 with acute or convalescent COVID-19.

This chain joins TRBV11-2 and TRBJ2-3, with 14 bases lining up with TRBD2. Germline CDR1 SGHAT, CDR2 FQNNGV. The CDR3 is made up of 16 amino acids. J lost 6 bases, V lost 5 bases, and 7 bases had no gene match. CDR3 sequence reads: CASSPGTSGSYDTQYF. The CDR3 region has the DNA TGTGCCAGCAGCCCGGGGACTAGCGGGAGTTACGATACGCAGTATTTT.

DNA for the CDR3: TGTGCCAGTAGTCGCCTTACGGGACAGGGGAACTATGGCTACACCTTC. Protein: CASSRLTGQGNYGYTF. The chain links TRBV27 to TRBJ1-2, with 10 bases lining up with TRBD1. Germline CDR1 is MNHEY and CDR2 is SMNVEV (reference sequence). Germline trimming cut 9 bases from V and 2 bases from J; bases unmatched to any gene: 12. CDR3 size: 16 residues.

The chain combines TRBV7-3 with TRBJ2-1; 10 bases match TRBD1. Germline values: CDR1 SGHTA, CDR2 FQGTGA. This CDR3 is built from 18 residues. Trimming at V came to 1 base and at J to 5 bases, leaving 11 bases not matched to a gene. The CDR3 DNA follows: TGTGCCAGCAGCTTAAGGGGCACCGGGACAGGGGCCGACAATGAGCAGTTCTTC. This sequence encodes CASSLRGTGTGADNEQFF.

The chain joins TRBV7-2 to TRBJ2-1, with 13 bases aligning to TRBD2. The CDR3 loop spans 16 amino acids. Looked up from germline, CDR1 is SGHTA and CDR2 is FQGNSA. V lost 7 bases, J lost 8 bases, and 11 bases stayed unmatched. CDR3 sequence: CASNDPGLAGDHEQFF. The CDR3 DNA reads as TGTGCCAGCAACGATCCCGGACTAGCGGGAGATCATGAGCAGTTCTTC.

V and J are TRBV2 and TRBJ1-2, with 8 bases aligning to TRBD1. CDR1 and CDR2 (germline): SNHLY, FYNNEI. CDR3 size: 14 residues. V shed 8 bases and J 7 bases; nucleotides not matched to a gene: 12. The CDR3 spells CASATTGDLSGYTF. In DNA form, the CDR3 reads TGTGCCAGCGCCACGACAGGGGATTTAAGTGGCTACACCTTC.

The gene calls are TRBV19 and TRBJ1-2; 10 bases are a match to TRBD1. In germline, CDR1 is LNHDA, CDR2 SQIVND (reference sequence). Germline trimming cut 5 bases from V and 7 bases from J; bases unmatched to any gene: 10. The CDR3 consists of 15 residues. CDR3 sequence: CASSLGQGGRPGYTF. DNA of the CDR3: TGTGCCAGTAGTCTAGGACAGGGGGGTCGTCCTGGCTACACCTTC.

The gene calls are TRBV18 and TRBJ1-2; 8 bases line up with TRBD1. The V and J ends lost 6 bases and 7 bases, in that order; junction bases with no gene match: 16. The length of the CDR3 is 16 residues. The germline CDR1 and CDR2 sequences are KGHSH and LQKENI. This CDR3 is CASSDKAGQGASGYTF. CDR3 DNA sequence: TGTGCCAGCTCCGACAAAGCAGGCCAGGGGGCTTCTGGCTACACCTTC.

This clone was detected only once. The rearrangement joins TRBV7-9 to TRBJ2-7; 8 bases match TRBD1. This CDR3 region has 15 residues. The V gene's germline CDR1 is SEHNR and CDR2 FQNEAQ (reference sequence). V lost 5 bases, J lost 6 bases, and 12 bases stayed unmatched. The CDR3 coding sequence is TGTGCCAGCAGCCGACGGACAGGGATCCATTCCGAGCAGTACTTC. This encodes CASSRRTGIHSEQYF.

The chain is built from TRBV5-1 and TRBJ1-6; TRBD1 might be the D (5 bases). The V and J ends lost 2 bases and 5 bases respectively, with 8 bases between them. From germline, CDR1 is SGHRS and CDR2 YFSETQ. This CDR3 comprises 14 residues. CDR3 sequence (DNA): TGCGCCAGCAGCTTCGAGACAGATAATTCACCCCTCCACTTT. Translating gives CASSFETDNSPLHF.

The chain recombines TRBV2 with TRBJ1-1; 7 nucleotides agree with TRBD1. V lost 8 bases and J lost 5; bases outside the gene matches: 11. The CDR3 runs to 14 residues. The germline V gene encodes CDR1 SNHLY and CDR2 FYNNEI. The CDR3 DNA reads TGTGCCAGCCTCCGACAGGGAAGGAGGACTGAAGCTTTCTTT. This gives the protein CASLRQGRRTEAFF. Full variable domain (outside the CDR3, taken from reference TRBV2 and TRBJ1-1): EPEVTQTPSHQVTQMGQEVILRCVPISNHLYFYWYRQILGQKVEFLVSFYNNEISEKSEIFDDQFSVERPDGSNFTLKIRSTKLEDSAMYFCASLRQGRRTEAFFGQGTRLTVV.

This chain joins TRBV5-1 and TRBJ2-7; weak D call: TRBD2 (6 bases). Germline-derived CDR1 and CDR2 are SGHRS and YFSETQ. The CDR3 is made up of 13 amino acids. The ends were cut back, 3 bases at V and 3 bases at J, with 10 bases in the middle. CDR3 amino acids: CASSSGRNYEQYF. The CDR3 nucleotides are TGCGCCAGCAGCTCAGGGAGGAACTACGAGCAGTACTTC.

This clone was found a few times. The CDR3 sequence: CASSLDLLFYEQYF. The CDR3 bases are TGTGCCAGCAGCTTAGATCTCCTATTCTACGAGCAGTACTTC. This chain joins TRBV11-2 and TRBJ2-7; no clear D gene. This CDR3 is 14 amino acids long. Trimming took off 0 bases at V and 3 bases at J, with 9 bases between the two ends. The germline CDR1 and CDR2 sequences are SGHAT and FQNNGV.

A single count supports this clone. This chain links TRBV4-3 with TRBJ2-5, with a tentative D call TRBD2 (5 bases). The V and J ends lost 8 bases and 4 bases respectively, with 14 bases between them. CDR1 LGHNA and CDR2 YSLEER come from the germline V gene. This CDR3 region has 13 residues. This CDR3 reads CASSRAGGETQYF. The CDR3 coding sequence is TGCGCCAGCTCCCGGGCCGGAGGAGAGACCCAGTACTTC.

The chain combines TRBV5-5 with TRBJ1-2; D perhaps matches TRBD1 (6 bases). Trimming removed 4 bases at V and 2 bases at J, with 12 bases between. Germline CDR1 reads SGHKS; CDR2 reads YYEKEE (reference sequence). The CDR3 spans 14 residues. The CDR3 here is CASSPGQPNYGYTF. The CDR3 coding sequence is TGTGCCAGCAGCCCCGGACAGCCAAACTATGGCTACACCTTC.

The chain has TRBV30 and TRBJ2-3; D is unresolved. Germline CDR1 reads GTSNPN; CDR2 reads SVGIG (reference sequence). Between the trimmed V and J ends, which lost 0 bases and 4 bases, there was a span of 11 bases. This CDR3 comprises 14 residues. CDR3 in amino acids: CAWSVREFADTQYF. Written as DNA, the CDR3 is TGTGCCTGGAGTGTACGCGAATTTGCAGATACGCAGTATTTT.

Only a few counts were recorded for this clone. This chain uses TRBV20-1 with TRBJ1-6; no firm D call. The germline V and J ends were trimmed by 3 bases and 0 bases, with 12 bases remaining between them. CDR1 DFQATT and CDR2 SNEGSKA come from the germline V gene (reference sequence). The CDR3 runs to 16 residues. In DNA, the CDR3 is TGCAGTGCTAGTAAAGCCGGGATCTCCTATAATTCACCCCTCCACTTT. Translated, it gives CSASKAGISYNSPLHF.

The gene calls are TRBV14 and TRBJ1-4; D unresolved. The CDR3 sequence is 15 residues long. CDR1 is SGHDN and CDR2 is FVKESK in the germline V gene. Between the trimmed V and J ends, which lost 1 base and 8 bases, there was a span of 14 bases. The CDR3 DNA reads TGTGCCAGCAGCCAAGGGTTCGGGGTCTGGGAAAAACTGTTTTTT. It codes for CASSQGFGVWEKLFF.

The chain recombines TRBV4-1 with TRBJ2-5; TRBD2 might be the D (7 bases). Looked up from germline, CDR1 is MGHRA and CDR2 is YSYEKL. The V gene lost 0 bases and the J gene lost 4 bases, with 21 bases spanning the gap. The CDR3 contains 18 residues. CDR3 coding DNA: TGCGCCAGCAGCCAAGAACAAGGGGGAGCGGGGCTTAGAGAGACCCAGTACTTC. Its translation: CASSQEQGGAGLRETQYF.

The chain uses TRBV4-2 and TRBJ2-7; D remains unclear. Germline V gene data show CDR1 as LGHNA and CDR2 as YNFKEQ. Trimming took off 0 bases at V and 2 bases at J, with 11 bases between the two ends. The CDR3 is made up of 15 amino acids. In DNA form, the CDR3 reads TGTGCCAGCAGCCAAGATCCCCGGTTGGCCTACGAGCAGTACTTC. This translates into CASSQDPRLAYEQYF.

The chain has TRBV15 and TRBJ2-5; D remains ambiguous. Germline assignment: CDR1 LNHNV and CDR2 YYDKDF (reference sequence). There are 13 residues in the CDR3. With 4 bases removed from V and 5 bases from J, the gap between germline ends came to 11 bases. The CDR3: CATSTRGGETQYF. CDR3 nucleotide sequence: TGTGCCACCAGCACCCGAGGTGGGGAGACCCAGTACTTC.

In regard to this clone: Other DNA sequences from this sample encode an identical CDR3 as well. This sequence joins TRBV6-5 and TRBJ2-7, with a weak D call TRBD2 (7 bases). V was shortened by 6 bases and J by 4 bases, with 13 bases between the two germline ends. The CDR3 loop spans 13 amino acids. The germline CDR1 and CDR2 sequences are MNHEY and SVGAGI. The chain's CDR3 is CASRRGGAYEQYF. The CDR3 nucleotides read TGTGCCAGCAGGAGGGGGGGCGCGTACGAGCAGTACTTC.

In DNA, the CDR3 is TGTGCCAGCAGCCAAGCGGGGCAGGGGGAACGGCATCAGCCCCAGCATTTT. The encoded protein is CASSQAGQGERHQPQHF. This chain joins TRBV4-2 and TRBJ1-5; 7 bases fit TRBD1. The CDR3 loop spans 17 amino acids. The V gene end was trimmed by 1 base and the J gene end by 5 bases; junction bases not matched to a gene: 11. Germline CDR1 is LGHNA and CDR2 is YNFKEQ.